Listed here are 8 T cell receptor beta chains from one sample, sequenced in a study of blood T cells in healthy people across ages. Next came a second PCR, run for about 7 to 11 cycles, which used a sample-barcoded 5' primer along with a J-beta primer mix. TCRdb ran MiXCR on the 5' RACE reads and lists one entry per CDR3 protein. The sample gives hundreds of thousands of distinct CDR3 sequences, about 59% of which show up once; about a quarter is in the top ten. Source material: blood. These receptors were collected from a young man in good health.

The J gene is TRBJ2-1, the V gene TRBV20-1; TRBD2 matches 12 bases. The J call is uncertain, as TRBJ2-7 better fits the DNA end. In germline, CDR1 is DFQATT, CDR2 SNEGSKA (reference sequence). CDR3 length equals 15 residues. The CDR3 DNA is TGCAGTGCTCCCCTAGCGGGGGGGACCTCCAATGAGCAGTACTTC. This sequence encodes CSAPLAGGTSNEQYF.

CDR3 bases: TGTGCCAGCAGCCCCCGGGGGCCCCATGACAATGAGCAGTTCTTC. It codes for CASSPRGPHDNEQFF. The V call is TRBV3-1, the J call TRBJ2-1; D may match TRBD1 or TRBD2 (6 bases each). The germline V gene encodes CDR1 LGHDT and CDR2 YNNKEL (reference sequence). Trimming removed 4 bases at V and 5 bases at J, with 15 bases between. This CDR3 is 15 amino acids long.

Comments on this clonotype: A junction end diverges from the germline sequence, so it may reflect a read error. The J gene is TRBJ1-1, the V gene TRBV6-5, with 7 bases lining up with TRBD1. The germline V gene encodes CDR1 MNHEY and CDR2 SVGAGI. There are 16 residues in the CDR3. The CDR3 loop reads CASSYNPDRLNAEAFF. The CDR3 DNA sequence: TGTGCCAGCAGTTATAACCCGGACAGGCTGAACGCTGAAGCTTTCTTT.

This chain connects TRBV4-1 to TRBJ2-6, with D uncertain. CDR1 MGHRA and CDR2 YSYEKL come from the germline V gene. V was pared by 4 bases and J by 1 base, with 14 bases between. This CDR3 comprises 17 residues. CDR3 sequence (DNA): TGCGCCAGCAGCCCCCCCGTATGGGGATCTGGGGCCAACGTCCTGACTTTC. Amino acid sequence: CASSPPVWGSGANVLTF.

The genes are TRBV29-1 and TRBJ1-2; 7 positions agree with TRBD1. The V and J ends lost 0 bases and 0 bases, in that order; junction bases with no gene match: 7. The CDR3 contains 16 residues. Per the germline V gene, CDR1 is SQVTM and CDR2 is ANQGSEA. CDR3 region: CSVEEFDRAANYGYTF. In DNA, the CDR3 is TGCAGCGTTGAAGAATTCGACAGGGCGGCTAACTATGGCTACACCTTC. The variable domain in full, completed from reference TRBV29-1 and TRBJ1-2, reads SAVISQKPSRDICQRGTSLTIQCQVDSQVTMMFWYRQQPGQSLTLIATANQGSEATYESGFVIDKFPISRPNLTFSTLTVSNMSPEDSSIYLCSVEEFDRAANYGYTFGSGTRLTVV.

This clonotype was found a few times. The rearrangement links TRBV3-1 to TRBJ2-5; tentative D call: TRBD1 (6 bases). The V gene's germline CDR1 is LGHDT and CDR2 YNNKEL (reference sequence). Trimming left V 3 bases short and J 3 bases short, with 17 bases between. The CDR3 is made up of 16 amino acids. This chain's CDR3 is CASSHGLGAGEETQYF. Here the CDR3 DNA reads TGTGCCAGCAGCCATGGCCTGGGGGCTGGGGAAGAGACCCAGTACTTC.

The genes are TRBV4-2 and TRBJ1-4; TRBD1 agrees at 7 bases. This CDR3 spans 16 amino acids. CDR1 LGHNA and CDR2 YNFKEQ come from the germline V gene. V dropped 3 bases and J dropped 3; count of bases not matched to a gene: 7. CDR3 region: CASSQDHGTANEKLFF. The CDR3 region has the DNA TGTGCCAGCAGCCAGGACCACGGGACAGCTAATGAAAAACTGTTTTTT.

The chain couples TRBV20-1 to TRBJ1-5, with 8 bases that match TRBD1. There are 14 residues in the CDR3. CDR1 and CDR2 from the germline V gene are DFQATT and SNEGSKA (reference sequence). V lost 5 bases to trimming and J lost 4 bases; unmatched junction nucleotides: 7. CDR3 region: CSAAGGYPNQPQHF. Written as DNA, the CDR3 is TGCAGTGCTGCAGGGGGCTATCCTAATCAGCCCCAGCATTTT.